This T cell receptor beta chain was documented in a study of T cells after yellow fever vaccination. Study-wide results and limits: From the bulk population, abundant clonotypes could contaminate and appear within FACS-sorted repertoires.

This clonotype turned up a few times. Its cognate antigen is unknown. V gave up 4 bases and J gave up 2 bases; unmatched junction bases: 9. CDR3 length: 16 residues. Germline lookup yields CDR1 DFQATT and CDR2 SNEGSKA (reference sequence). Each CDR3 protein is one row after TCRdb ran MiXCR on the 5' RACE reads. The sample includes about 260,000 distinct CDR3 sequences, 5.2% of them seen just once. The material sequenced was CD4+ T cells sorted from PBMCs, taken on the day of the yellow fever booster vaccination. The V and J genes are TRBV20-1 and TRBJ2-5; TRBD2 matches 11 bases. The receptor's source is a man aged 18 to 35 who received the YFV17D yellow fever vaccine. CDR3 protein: CSATPLGTSGQETQYF. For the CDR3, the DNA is TGCAGTGCTACCCCCCTCGGGACTAGCGGTCAAGAGACCCAGTACTTC.